The 30 T cell receptor beta chains given below trace back to one sample, sequenced in a study of T cells in Graves' hyperthyroidism and ophthalmopathy. Using RNA transcripts as the source, TCR beta CDR3 regions were amplified. HTBI primers were the set used in a first-round RT-PCR of the TCR CDR3. TCRdb re-called the multiplex PCR reads with MiXCR, one entry per CDR3 protein. This sample has some 720,000 distinct CDR3 sequences, with over 15% found just once. The sample taken for sequencing was blood. The receptors originated from a young man with Graves' hyperthyroidism.

V is TRBV28 and J is TRBJ2-1, with a possible D match to TRBD2 (7 bases). V lost 11 bases to trimming and J lost 8 bases, with 19 bases between them. The CDR3 has 13 residues. Germline values: CDR1 MDHEN, CDR2 SYDVKM. The CDR3 DNA reads as TGTGCCTCCCGGAGGGGGGGTACGGATGAGCAGTTCTTC. Translated, it gives CASRRGGTDEQFF. Full variable domain (rest looked up from reference TRBV28 and TRBJ2-1): DVKVTQSSRYLVKRTGEKVFLECVQDMDHENMFWYRQDPGLGLRLIYFSYDVKMKEKGDIPEGYSVSREKKERFSLILESASTNQTSMYLCASRRGGTDEQFFGPGTRLTVL.

There are a few counts of this clonotype. A much larger clone differs by one base, so this may be a read error. The V gene is TRBV28, the J gene TRBJ2-3; the match to TRBD1 covers 10 bases. Germline-derived CDR1 and CDR2 are MDHEN and SYDVKM. This CDR3 spans 16 amino acids. The CDR3 DNA reads as TGTGCCAGCAGTTCGACAGGGGGCCCTAGCACAGATACGCGGTATTTT. Translating gives CASSSTGGPSTDTRYF.

The genes are TRBV12-3 or TRBV12-4 and TRBJ1-2; D is unresolved. The CDR3 contains 15 residues. The V end lost 3 bases, the J end lost 7 bases, and 18 bases lay between the germline ends. The CDR3 region is CASSFLVGDFSGYTF. CDR3 in DNA: TGTGCCAGCAGTTTCTTGGTTGGGGATTTCTCTGGCTACACCTTC.

This clonotype appeared many times. The chain couples TRBV12-5 to TRBJ2-1; TRBD1 aligns across 7 bases. CDR1 and CDR2 from the germline V gene are LGHNT and FRNRAP. The CDR3 contains 12 residues. V lost 4 bases, J lost 8 bases, and 2 bases stayed unmatched. For the CDR3, the DNA is TGTGCTAGTGGTTACAGGGGTCATGAGCAGTTCTTC. This codes for CASGYRGHEQFF.

This chain links TRBV14 with TRBJ1-3; D is unresolved. CDR1 and CDR2 from the germline V gene are SGHDN and FVKESK. Trimming took 3 bases from V and 0 from J, leaving 6 bases between them. The CDR3 loop spans 14 amino acids. DNA for the CDR3: TGTGCCAGCAGCCAGGACGGCTCTGGAAACACCATATATTTT. This codes for CASSQDGSGNTIYF. Based on the CDR3 plus reference TRBV14 and TRBJ1-3, the full variable domain is EAGVTQFPSHSVIEKGQTVTLRCDPISGHDNLYWYRRVMGKEIKFLLHFVKESKQDESGMPNNRFLAERTGGTYSTLKVQPAELEDSGVYFCASSQDGSGNTIYFGEGSWLTVV.

In its sample, this clonotype was seen many times. The chain uses TRBV5-6 and TRBJ2-5; maybe TRBD2 (6 bases). The germline V gene encodes CDR1 SGHDT and CDR2 YYEEEE. The CDR3 runs to 16 residues. Trimming took 2 bases from V and 2 from J, leaving 16 bases between them. CDR3 coding DNA: TGTGCCAGCAGCTTAGTCGGAAGCGCGGGACAAGAGACCCAGTACTTC. Its translation is CASSLVGSAGQETQYF.

This clonotype was seen a handful of times. V gene TRBV28 combines with J gene TRBJ2-7; D is possibly TRBD1 (8 bases). Trimming removed 10 bases from V and 3 bases from J, with 16 bases in between. In germline, CDR1 is MDHEN, CDR2 SYDVKM. CDR3 length equals 13 residues. The CDR3 nucleotides are TGTGCCACTACAGGGGGGGACGTCTACGAGCAGTACTTC. Protein: CATTGGDVYEQYF.

The chain joins TRBV9 to TRBJ2-5, with D tentatively TRBD1 (6 bases). The CDR3 totals 14 residues. The V end was cut by 3 bases, the J end by 2 bases, with 11 bases between. Germline lookup yields CDR1 SGDLS and CDR2 YYNGEE. CDR3 sequence: CASSAGTYQETQYF. CDR3 sequence (DNA): TGTGCCAGCAGCGCCGGGACATATCAAGAGACCCAGTACTTC.

This clonotype was counted at least ten times. The chain is built from TRBV6-2 or TRBV6-3 and TRBJ2-7; 9 nucleotides line up with TRBD2. From germline, CDR1 is MNHEY and CDR2 SVGEGT. Germline trimming cut 2 bases from V and 5 bases from J; bases unmatched to any gene: 13. The CDR3 extends over 17 amino acids. CDR3 in amino acids: CASSYPQEGGRAHEQYF. DNA of the CDR3: TGTGCCAGCAGTTACCCGCAGGAAGGCGGGAGGGCCCACGAGCAGTACTTC.

About this clonotype: With a much larger clone just one base away, this may be a read error. V and J are TRBV28 and TRBJ2-7, with 7 bases aligning to TRBD1. With 5 bases clipped from V and 4 bases from J, the junction kept 5 bases outside the gene matches. Per germline, CDR1 MDHEN and CDR2 SYDVKM. The CDR3 is made up of 13 amino acids. The CDR3 region has the DNA TGTGCCAGCAGTGTTATACAGGGGTACGAGCAGTACTTC. It specifies CASSVIQGYEQYF.

This clonotype was counted between two and nine times. The chain is built from TRBV20-1 and TRBJ2-3; 10 nucleotides line up with TRBD2. The junction had 10 bases not matched to a gene; V was cut back by 4 bases and J by 3 bases. Germline V gene data show CDR1 as DFQATT and CDR2 as SNEGSKA (reference sequence). The CDR3 has 16 amino acids. The CDR3 sequence: CSAITPSGGSTDTQYF. The CDR3 nucleotides read TGCAGTGCTATAACCCCTAGCGGGGGAAGTACAGATACGCAGTATTTT.

The gene calls are TRBV6-1 and TRBJ2-7; 12 bases are shared with TRBD2. Trimming cost V 6 bases and J 7 bases; bases outside gene matches: 16. This CDR3 contains 17 residues. The germline V gene encodes CDR1 MNHNS and CDR2 SASEGT. CDR3 nucleotides: TGTGCCAGCAGCCCAGGGCAAGGGACTAGCGGGTGGAGGGAGCAGTACTTC. It translates to CASSPGQGTSGWREQYF.

The table lists this clonotype with a few counts. The chain combines TRBV27 with TRBJ1-2; 9 nucleotides align to TRBD1. CDR3 length: 15 residues. The J segment lost 7 bases and the V segment lost 4 bases, leaving 10 bases of the junction unmatched. From germline, CDR1 is MNHEY and CDR2 SMNVEV (reference sequence). In nucleotides, the CDR3 is TGTGCCAGCAGTTCGACCTGGACAGGGGCGAGTGGCTACACCTTC. It translates to CASSSTWTGASGYTF.

This clonotype was picked up many times. CDR3 coding DNA: TGTGCCAGCAGTCTCACTCGGAAGTCCACCGAGCAGTACTTC. It specifies CASSLTRKSTEQYF. This chain connects TRBV3-1 to TRBJ2-7; D gene uncertain. This CDR3 has 14 residues. The V and J ends lost 6 bases and 6 bases respectively, with 18 bases between them. The germline V gene has CDR1 LGHDT and CDR2 YNNKEL (reference sequence).

This clonotype occurred many times. This chain joins TRBV20-1 and TRBJ2-7, with 9 nucleotides matching TRBD2. Germline lookup yields CDR1 DFQATT and CDR2 SNEGSKA (reference sequence). V shed 3 bases and J 2 bases; nucleotides not matched to a gene: 5. This CDR3 is built from 14 residues. Here the CDR3 reads CSARMGGRAYEQYF. The CDR3 DNA reads as TGCAGTGCTAGGATGGGCGGGAGGGCCTACGAGCAGTACTTC.

This clonotype occurred many times. The CDR3 protein is CASSLAGDLRQYF. The CDR3 region has the DNA TGCGCCAGCAGCTTGGCCGGGGACCTGAGGCAGTACTTC. J is TRBJ2-7 and V is TRBV5-1; D tentatively reads TRBD1 or TRBD2 (5 bases each). Germline lookup yields CDR1 SGHRS and CDR2 YFSETQ. The length of the CDR3 is 13 residues. The ends were cut back, 0 bases at V and 9 bases at J, with 13 bases in the middle.

This clonotype was detected only a few times. The rearrangement links TRBV19 to TRBJ1-1; the D is unclear. The CDR3 loop spans 12 amino acids. V lost 7 bases and J lost 1, with 7 bases in between. The germline V gene has CDR1 LNHDA and CDR2 SQIVND (reference sequence). In nucleotides, the CDR3 is TGTGCCAGTATTTCAGCGAACACTGAAGCTTTCTTT. Encoded protein: CASISANTEAFF.

This clonotype was seen a handful of times. The rearrangement joins TRBV7-2 to TRBJ2-5, with TRBD1 as a possible D gene (6 bases). The CDR3 sequence is 12 residues long. Germline CDR1 SGHTA, CDR2 FQGNSA. V dropped 8 bases and J dropped 6 bases, with 13 bases sitting between them. The CDR3 is CASSQGRKTQYF. CDR3 DNA: TGTGCCAGCTCTCAGGGGAGAAAGACCCAGTACTTC.

This clonotype was seen at least ten times. The CDR3 DNA reads as TGTGCCAGCAGTTACCTGACAGGGGCCCCGAACACCGGGGAGCTGTTTTTT. It is translated as CASSYLTGAPNTGELFF. V gene TRBV6-2 or TRBV6-3 combines with J gene TRBJ2-2, with 8 bases matching TRBD1. J gave up 0 bases and V 2 bases, and 5 bases lay outside the gene matches. CDR1 is MNHEY, CDR2 SVGEGT, per germline. The CDR3 spans 17 residues.

This clonotype came up many times. V is TRBV20-1 and J is TRBJ2-4, with TRBD2 matching 9 bases. CDR3 length equals 12 residues. The V and J ends lost 1 base and 11 bases, in that order; junction bases with no gene match: 3. Germline assignment: CDR1 DFQATT and CDR2 SNEGSKA (reference sequence). The CDR3 coding sequence is TGCAGTGCTAGAGTAGCGGGGGCCGTTCAGTACTTC. Translated: CSARVAGAVQYF.

This chain joins TRBV19 and TRBJ1-5, with a weak D call TRBD1 (6 bases). This CDR3 has 16 residues. Germline assignment: CDR1 LNHDA and CDR2 SQIVND (reference sequence). With 5 bases removed from V and 10 bases from J, the gap between germline ends came to 24 bases. In DNA form, the CDR3 reads TGTGCCAGTAGTCCTGGCGGGGGCTATCGAATTCATCCCCAGCATTTT. Translated, it gives CASSPGGGYRIHPQHF.

J is TRBJ1-6 and V is TRBV2; no firm D call. The germline V gene encodes CDR1 SNHLY and CDR2 FYNNEI. This CDR3 is 13 amino acids long. The germline V and J ends were trimmed by 9 bases and 4 bases, with 10 bases remaining between them. The CDR3 region is CASRKKYNSPLHF. CDR3 sequence (DNA): TGTGCCAGTAGGAAGAAGTATAATTCACCCCTCCACTTT.

The rearrangement uses TRBV4-1 and TRBJ1-1; no firm D call. Trimming stripped 0 bases from V and 1 base from J, with 6 bases between. Germline V CDR1 and CDR2: MGHRA, YSYEKL. This CDR3 has 14 amino acids. CDR3 protein: CASSQDGKNTEAFF. The CDR3 region has the DNA TGCGCCAGCAGCCAAGACGGCAAGAACACTGAAGCTTTCTTT.

This clonotype was detected only a few times. The chain joins TRBV24-1 to TRBJ1-1, with D possibly being TRBD1 (6 bases). With 5 bases removed from V and 4 bases from J, the gap between germline ends came to 13 bases. Germline CDR1 is KGHDR and CDR2 is SFDVKD. The CDR3 contains 14 residues. This CDR3 reads CATSAAGGATEAFF. In nucleotides, the CDR3 is TGTGCCACCAGTGCCGCGGGGGGGGCCACTGAAGCTTTCTTT.

The CDR3 nucleotides are TGTGCTAGTGGTTCGACCCCCGGTGGCGAGCAGTACTTC. This sequence encodes CASGSTPGGEQYF. The V call is TRBV12-5, the J call TRBJ2-7, with unresolved D. V lost 4 bases to trimming and J lost 6 bases, with 13 bases between them. Germline assignment: CDR1 LGHNT and CDR2 FRNRAP. The length of the CDR3 is 13 residues. The variable domain in full, with the rest retrieved from reference TRBV12-5 and TRBJ2-7, is DARVTQTPRHKVTEMGQEVTMRCQPILGHNTVFWYRQTMMQGLELLAYFRNRAPLDDSGMPKDRFSAEMPDATLATLKIQPSEPRDSAVYFCASGSTPGGEQYFGPGTRLTVT.

There are a few counts of this clonotype. The rearrangement uses TRBV14 and TRBJ2-7; a possible D gene is TRBD1 (5 bases). V lost 0 bases to trimming and J lost 0 bases, with 12 bases between them. In germline, CDR1 is SGHDN, CDR2 FVKESK. CDR3 length: 16 amino acids. The CDR3 here is CASSQDRTLSSYEQYF. DNA for the CDR3: TGTGCCAGCAGCCAAGATAGGACACTTAGCTCCTACGAGCAGTACTTC.

This clonotype has only a few counts. V gene TRBV29-1 combines with J gene TRBJ2-7, with D possibly being TRBD2 (7 bases). V lost 5 bases and J 6 bases, leaving 20 bases between the germline ends. The CDR3 is made up of 14 amino acids. Germline V CDR1 and CDR2: SQVTM, ANQGSEA. The CDR3, as DNA: TGCAGCGTTATCGAGGGAGGGGGGGTCAGCGAGCAGTACTTC. Translating gives CSVIEGGGVSEQYF.

This clonotype was recorded at least ten times. The J gene is TRBJ1-1, the V gene TRBV30; D unclear. The CDR3 totals 13 residues. V was pared by 0 bases and J by 2 bases, with 7 bases between. The germline gives CDR1 GTSNPN, CDR2 SVGIG (reference sequence). The CDR3 here is CAWSVKSNTEAFF. DNA of the CDR3: TGTGCCTGGAGTGTAAAAAGCAACACTGAAGCTTTCTTT.

The chain uses TRBV28 and TRBJ2-7; tentative D call: TRBD2 (5 bases). Germline V CDR1 and CDR2: MDHEN, SYDVKM. There are 13 residues in the CDR3. Deletions cut 7 bases from V and 3 bases from J, with 13 bases between. CDR3: CASTPEDLYEQYF. CDR3 nucleotides: TGTGCCAGCACACCGGAGGACCTCTACGAGCAGTACTTC.

This chain connects TRBV4-1 to TRBJ2-3, with 11 bases fitting TRBD2. The junction had 6 bases not matched to a gene; V was cut back by 0 bases and J by 4 bases. The CDR3 totals 17 residues. The germline V gene encodes CDR1 MGHRA and CDR2 YSYEKL. CDR3 sequence: CASSQDGSGRASDTQYF. The CDR3, as DNA: TGCGCCAGCAGCCAAGATGGTAGCGGGAGGGCCTCAGATACGCAGTATTTT.